This TCR beta chain was sequenced for a study of CD8 T cells in ankylosing spondylitis. As the method for making TCR beta libraries, quantitative 5'-RACE with molecular barcodes was used. TCRdb passed the 5' RACE reads through MiXCR, listing each CDR3 protein once. The table has 150,000 to 200,000 distinct CDR3 sequences, around a sixth seen once. Germline V gene data show CDR1 as MRHNA and CDR2 as SNTAGT. V lost 0 bases and J 1 base, leaving 9 bases between the germline ends. This CDR3 has 16 residues. Study-wide results and limits: The authors reported significant enrichment of disease-linked clones in matched ankylosing spondylitis synovial fluid. A motif of 7 to 9 highly homologous TCR beta variants was seen as apparently characteristic of ankylosing spondylitis blood.

In regard to this clonotype: No antigen is known for it.

Sequenced material: blood, either unsorted or a sorted T cell fraction (not recorded which). This chain links TRBV6-4 with TRBJ2-2; D is possibly TRBD1 (5 bases). The TCR was taken from a male donor aged 5 to 30 with ankylosing spondylitis or in good health (not recorded which). CDR3: CASSDSAQGNTGELFF. The CDR3, as DNA: TGTGCCAGCAGTGACTCAGCGCAGGGGAACACCGGGGAGCTGTTTTTT.